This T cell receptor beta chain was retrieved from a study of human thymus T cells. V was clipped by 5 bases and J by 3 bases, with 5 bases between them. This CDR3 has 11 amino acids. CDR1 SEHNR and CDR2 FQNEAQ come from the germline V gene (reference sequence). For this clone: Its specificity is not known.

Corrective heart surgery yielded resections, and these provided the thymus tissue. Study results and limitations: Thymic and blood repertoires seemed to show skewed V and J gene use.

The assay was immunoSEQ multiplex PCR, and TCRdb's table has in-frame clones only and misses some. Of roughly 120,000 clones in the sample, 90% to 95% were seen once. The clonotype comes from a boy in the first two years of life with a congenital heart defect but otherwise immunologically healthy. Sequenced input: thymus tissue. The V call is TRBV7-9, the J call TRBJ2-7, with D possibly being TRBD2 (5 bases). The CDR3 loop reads CASSRGYEQYF. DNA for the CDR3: TGTGCCAGCAGCCGGGGCTACGAGCAGTACTTC.